The sample holds many counts of the clone carrying this TCR beta chain. Its antigen is not identified. The sample contains more than one DNA sequence encoding this CDR3. Sample treatment: oral pan-JAK inhibitor, 5-10 mg twice daily. Peripheral blood and lesional scalp punch biopsies were taken from alopecia areata patients. This sample stems from a study of CD8+ T cells in alopecia areata. Study observations and caveats: While tofacitinib was given, many expanded lesional clones persisted in scalp and blood.

Sequencing relied on a cDNA template that was reverse transcribed from extracted RNA. The method was immunoSEQ multiplex PCR; TCRdb's version includes in-frame clones alone and lacks a portion of them. The sample yields roughly 190,000 clones, around three fifths seen once. Germline V gene data show CDR1 as SNHLY and CDR2 as FYNNEI. With 3 bases removed from V and 4 bases from J, the gap between germline ends came to 7 bases. This CDR3 contains 13 residues. The sequencing here drew on CD4+ T cells sorted from blood, taken around week 50, from a patient treated with tofacitinib. The TCR comes from a human donor with alopecia areata. The chain couples TRBV2 to TRBJ1-3; D uncertain. The CDR3 region has the DNA TGTGCCAGCAGTGAGGTTTCCGGAAACACCATATATTTT. Protein: CASSEVSGNTIYF.